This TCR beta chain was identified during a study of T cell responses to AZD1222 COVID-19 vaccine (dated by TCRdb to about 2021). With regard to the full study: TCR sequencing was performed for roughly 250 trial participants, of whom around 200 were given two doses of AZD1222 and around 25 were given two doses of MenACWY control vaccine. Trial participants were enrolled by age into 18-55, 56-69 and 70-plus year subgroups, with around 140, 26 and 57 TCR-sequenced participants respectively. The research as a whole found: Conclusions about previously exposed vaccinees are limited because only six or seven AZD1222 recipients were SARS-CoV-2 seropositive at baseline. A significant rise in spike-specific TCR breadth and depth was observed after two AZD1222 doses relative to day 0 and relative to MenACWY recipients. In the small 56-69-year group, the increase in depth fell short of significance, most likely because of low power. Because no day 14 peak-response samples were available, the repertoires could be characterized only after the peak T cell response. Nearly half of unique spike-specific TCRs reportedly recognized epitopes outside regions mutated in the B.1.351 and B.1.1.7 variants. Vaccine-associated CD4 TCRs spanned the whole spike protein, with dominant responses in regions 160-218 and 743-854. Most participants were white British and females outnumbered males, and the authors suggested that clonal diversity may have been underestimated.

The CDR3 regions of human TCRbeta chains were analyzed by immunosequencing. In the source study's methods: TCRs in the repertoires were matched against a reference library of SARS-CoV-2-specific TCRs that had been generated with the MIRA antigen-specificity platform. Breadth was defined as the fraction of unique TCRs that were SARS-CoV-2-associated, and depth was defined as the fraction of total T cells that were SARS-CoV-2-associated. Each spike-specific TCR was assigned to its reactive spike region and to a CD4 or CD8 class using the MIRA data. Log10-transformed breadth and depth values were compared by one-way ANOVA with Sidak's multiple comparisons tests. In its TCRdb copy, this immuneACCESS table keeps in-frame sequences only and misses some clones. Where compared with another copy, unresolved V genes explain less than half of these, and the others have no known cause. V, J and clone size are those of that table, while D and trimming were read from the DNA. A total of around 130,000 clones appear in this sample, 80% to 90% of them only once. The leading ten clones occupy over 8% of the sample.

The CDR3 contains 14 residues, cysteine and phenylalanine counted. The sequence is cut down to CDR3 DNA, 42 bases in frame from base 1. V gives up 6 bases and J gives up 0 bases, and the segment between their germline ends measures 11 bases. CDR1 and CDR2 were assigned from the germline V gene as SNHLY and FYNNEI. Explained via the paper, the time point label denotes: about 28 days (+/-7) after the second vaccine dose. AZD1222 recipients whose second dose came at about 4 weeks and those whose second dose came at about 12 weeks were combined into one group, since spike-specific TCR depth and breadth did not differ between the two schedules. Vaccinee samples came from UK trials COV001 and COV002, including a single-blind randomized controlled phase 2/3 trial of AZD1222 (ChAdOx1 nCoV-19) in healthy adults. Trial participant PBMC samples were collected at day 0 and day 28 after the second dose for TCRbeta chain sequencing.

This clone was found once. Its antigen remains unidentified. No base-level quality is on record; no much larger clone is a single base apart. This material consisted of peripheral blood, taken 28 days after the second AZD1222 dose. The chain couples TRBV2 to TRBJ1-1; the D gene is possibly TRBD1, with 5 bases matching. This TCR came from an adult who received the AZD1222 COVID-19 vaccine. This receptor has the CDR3 CASSLGRMNTEAFF. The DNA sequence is TGTGCCAGCAGCCTGGGACGGATGAACACTGAAGCTTTCTTT.